Detailed here is one T cell receptor beta chain. Treatment in this sample: some 20 received Ad26.COV2.S at low or high dose, single or two shots; several received placebo; per-sample allocation not given. Each sample was drawn 63 days after the first injection (of vaccine or placebo). This sample is part of a study of Ad26.COV2.S vaccination and SARS-CoV-2 variants. Repertoires were generated with immunoSEQ multiplex PCR, while TCRdb's copy carries only in-frame clones and drops some. In the table there are over 400,000 clones, approximately 92% of which are singletons. Trimming shortened V by 3 bases and J by 2 bases, and 15 bases separated the two germline ends. The CDR3 sequence is 16 residues long. Germline assignment: CDR1 SGHTA and CDR2 FQGNSA.

The gene calls are TRBV7-2 and TRBJ2-3; unclear D gene. This receptor was taken from a person between 18 and 65 years old who received the Ad26.COV2.S COVID-19 vaccine or a placebo. The sample in question was peripheral blood, obtained in a trial of Ad26.COV2.S vaccine versus placebo. The DNA of the CDR3 is TGTGCCAGCAGCTTTAAGTCCGGGCAAATCACAGATACGCAGTATTTT. Translating it yields CASSFKSGQITDTQYF. Based on the CDR3 plus reference TRBV7-2 and TRBJ2-3, the full variable domain is GAGVSQSPSNKVTEKGKDVELRCDPISGHTALYWYRQSLGQGLEFLIYFQGNSAPDKSGLPSDRFSAERTGGSVSTLTIQRTQQEDSAVYLCASSFKSGQITDTQYFGPGTRLTVL.